The present T cell receptor beta chain was sequenced within a study of cytomegalovirus exposure and HLA in healthy donors. The overall study: Drawn from HLA-typed donors, 80 million to 95 million unique TCRs were held in an early data release. Study conclusions and caveats: Sequences of the TCR beta chain were said to predict the HLA-A and HLA-B alleles of most subjects accurately. The study recorded 150 to 200 TCR beta chains that were cytomegalovirus-associated. In a later analysis, the majority of CMV-associated beta chains seemingly showed HLA restriction.

Per germline, CDR1 SGHTS and CDR2 YDEGEE. This CDR3 is 16 amino acids long. V lost 4 bases to trimming and J lost 6 bases, with 23 bases between them. Concerning this clone: Antigen specificity is unknown.

PCR employed 60 Vbeta and 13 Jbeta primers. The assay was immunoSEQ multiplex PCR, and TCRdb's table has in-frame clones only and misses some. The table shows about 160,000 clones, with 75% to 90% occurring only once. Material: PBMCs. The rearrangement links TRBV5-8 to TRBJ2-7, with a possible D match to TRBD2 (6 bases). The origin of this receptor is a woman aged 18-29 years in good health and CMV-seronegative. CDR3 coding DNA: TGTGCCAGCAGCCCGCCGGGAGTCACAAGGGTGGCCGAGCAGTACTTC. It specifies CASSPPGVTRVAEQYF.